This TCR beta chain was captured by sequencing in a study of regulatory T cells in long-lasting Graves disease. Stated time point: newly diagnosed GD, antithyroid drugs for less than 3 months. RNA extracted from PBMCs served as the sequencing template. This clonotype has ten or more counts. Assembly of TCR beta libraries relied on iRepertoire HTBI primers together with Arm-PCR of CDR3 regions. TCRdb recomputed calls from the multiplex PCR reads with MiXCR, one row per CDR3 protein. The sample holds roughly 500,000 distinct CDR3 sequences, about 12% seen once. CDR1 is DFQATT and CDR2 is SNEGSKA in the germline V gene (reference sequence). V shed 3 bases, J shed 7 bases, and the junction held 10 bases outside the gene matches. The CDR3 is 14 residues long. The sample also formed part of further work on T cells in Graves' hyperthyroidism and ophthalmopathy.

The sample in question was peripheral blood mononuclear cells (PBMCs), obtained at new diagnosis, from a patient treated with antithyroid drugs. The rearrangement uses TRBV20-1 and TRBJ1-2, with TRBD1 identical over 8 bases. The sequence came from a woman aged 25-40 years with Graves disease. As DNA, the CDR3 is TGCAGTGCTAGCTCCCCGACAGGGGTCTCTGGCTACACCTTC. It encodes CSASSPTGVSGYTF.